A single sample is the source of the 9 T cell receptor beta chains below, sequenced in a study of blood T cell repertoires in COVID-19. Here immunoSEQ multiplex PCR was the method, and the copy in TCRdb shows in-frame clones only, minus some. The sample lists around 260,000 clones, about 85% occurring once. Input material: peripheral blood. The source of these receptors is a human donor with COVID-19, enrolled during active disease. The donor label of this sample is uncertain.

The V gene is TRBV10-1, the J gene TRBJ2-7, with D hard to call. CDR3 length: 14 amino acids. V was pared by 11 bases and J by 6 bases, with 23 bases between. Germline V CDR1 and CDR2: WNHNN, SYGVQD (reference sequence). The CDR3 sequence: CASTPVSDLGEQYF. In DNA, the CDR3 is TGCGCCTCCACCCCGGTTTCTGATCTTGGCGAGCAGTACTTC.

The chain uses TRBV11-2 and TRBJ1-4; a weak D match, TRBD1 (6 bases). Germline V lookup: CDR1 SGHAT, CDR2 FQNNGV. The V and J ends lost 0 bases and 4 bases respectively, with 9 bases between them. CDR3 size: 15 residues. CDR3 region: CASSLEGANNEKLFF. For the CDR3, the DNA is TGTGCCAGCAGCTTAGAGGGGGCGAATAATGAAAAACTGTTTTTT. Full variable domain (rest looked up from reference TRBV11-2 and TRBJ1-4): EAGVAQSPRYKIIEKRQSVAFWCNPISGHATLYWYQQILGQGPKLLIQFQNNGVVDDSQLPKDRFSAERLKGVDSTLKIQPAKLEDSAVYLCASSLEGANNEKLFFGSGTQLSVL.

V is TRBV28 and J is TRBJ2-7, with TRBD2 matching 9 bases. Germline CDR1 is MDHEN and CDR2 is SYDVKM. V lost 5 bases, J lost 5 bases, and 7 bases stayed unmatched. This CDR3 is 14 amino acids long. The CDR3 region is CASSRSGTSNEQYF. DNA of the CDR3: TGTGCCAGCAGTCGATCCGGGACTAGCAACGAGCAGTACTTC.

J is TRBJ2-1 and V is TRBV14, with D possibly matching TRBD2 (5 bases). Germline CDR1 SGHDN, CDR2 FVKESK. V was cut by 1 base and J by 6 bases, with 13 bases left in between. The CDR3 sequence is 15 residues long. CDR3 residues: CASSQGLAGSNEQFF. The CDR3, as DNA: TGTGCCAGCAGCCAAGGTTTGGCGGGTTCCAATGAGCAGTTCTTC. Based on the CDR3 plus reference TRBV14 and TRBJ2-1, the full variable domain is EAGVTQFPSHSVIEKGQTVTLRCDPISGHDNLYWYRRVMGKEIKFLLHFVKESKQDESGMPNNRFLAERTGGTYSTLKVQPAELEDSGVYFCASSQGLAGSNEQFFGPGTRLTVL.

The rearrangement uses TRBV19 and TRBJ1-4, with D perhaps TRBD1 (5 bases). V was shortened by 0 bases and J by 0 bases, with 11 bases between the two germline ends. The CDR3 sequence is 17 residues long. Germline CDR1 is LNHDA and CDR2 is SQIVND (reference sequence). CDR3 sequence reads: CASSIEKTAATNEKLFF. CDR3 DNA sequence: TGTGCCAGTAGTATAGAAAAGACAGCCGCAACTAATGAAAAACTGTTTTTT.

CDR3 region: CASSFEALAGVRFF. DNA of the CDR3: TGTGCCAGCAGTTTCGAGGCGCTAGCGGGAGTGCGGTTCTTC. V is TRBV28 and J is TRBJ2-1, with 10 bases fitting TRBD2. CDR3 length: 14 amino acids. From germline, CDR1 is MDHEN and CDR2 SYDVKM. V was clipped by 3 bases and J by 15 bases; unmatched bases: 11.

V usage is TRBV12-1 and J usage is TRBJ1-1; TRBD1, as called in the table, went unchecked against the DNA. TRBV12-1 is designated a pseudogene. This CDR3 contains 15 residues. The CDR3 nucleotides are TGTGCCAGCAGCCCACCCCGACAGGAGTGCCCTGAAGCTTTCTTT. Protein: CASSPPRQECPEAFF.

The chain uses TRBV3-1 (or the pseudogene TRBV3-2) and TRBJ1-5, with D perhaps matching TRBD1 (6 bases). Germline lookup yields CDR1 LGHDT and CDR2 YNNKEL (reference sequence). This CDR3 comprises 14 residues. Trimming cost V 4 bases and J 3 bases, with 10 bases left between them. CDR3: CASSLHRDNQPQHF. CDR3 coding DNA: TGTGCCAGCAGCCTCCACAGGGACAATCAGCCCCAGCATTTT.

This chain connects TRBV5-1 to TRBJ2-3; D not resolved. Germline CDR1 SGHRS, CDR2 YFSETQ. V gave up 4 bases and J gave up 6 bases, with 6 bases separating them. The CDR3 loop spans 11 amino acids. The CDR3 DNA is TGCGCCAGCAGCGAGGTGGATACGCAGTATTTT. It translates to CASSEVDTQYF. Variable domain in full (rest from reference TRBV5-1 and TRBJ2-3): KAGVTQTPRYLIKTRGQQVTLSCSPISGHRSVSWYQQTPGQGLQFLFEYFSETQRNKGNFPGRFSGRQFSNSRSEMNVSTLELGDSALYLCASSEVDTQYFGPGTRLTVL.